The entry below describes one T cell receptor (beta chain). One end of the junction is discordant with germline, which a read error may explain. TCRdb's copy holds only in-frame clones and misses some; the assay was immunoSEQ multiplex PCR. The sample carries a few hundred thousand clones, roughly 88% recorded once. The data were obtained in a study of blood T cell repertoires in COVID-19. Residents of about two dozen US areas, aged roughly 18 to 89 years, made up the participants. Categorization into cohorts depended on clinical history that participants reported. Material: PBMCs or T cells enriched from blood (not recorded which). The source of this sequence is a woman aged 40 to 50 who had recovered from COVID-19.

The CDR3 DNA follows: TGTGCCAGCACCCAAAGAGGGGGGGGAGAGACCCAGTACTTC. It codes for CASTQRGGGETQYF. The chain uses TRBV3-1 (or the pseudogene TRBV3-2) and TRBJ2-5, with a possible D match to TRBD2 (7 bases). Germline loops: CDR1 LGHDT, CDR2 YNNKEL (reference sequence). CDR3 size: 14 residues.